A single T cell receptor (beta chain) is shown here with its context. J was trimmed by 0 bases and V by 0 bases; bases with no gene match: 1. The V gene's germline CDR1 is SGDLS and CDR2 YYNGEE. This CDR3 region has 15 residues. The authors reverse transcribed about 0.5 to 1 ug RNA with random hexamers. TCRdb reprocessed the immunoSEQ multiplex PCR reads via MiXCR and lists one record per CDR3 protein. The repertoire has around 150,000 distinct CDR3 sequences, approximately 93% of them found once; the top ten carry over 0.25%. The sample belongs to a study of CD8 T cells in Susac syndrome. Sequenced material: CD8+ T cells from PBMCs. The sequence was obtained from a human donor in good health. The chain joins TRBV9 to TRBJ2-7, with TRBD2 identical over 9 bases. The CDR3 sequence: CASSVGAGGSYEQYF. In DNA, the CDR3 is TGTGCCAGCAGCGTAGGAGCGGGAGGCTCCTACGAGCAGTACTTC.